These 27 T cell receptor beta chains originate from one sample sequenced in a study of T cells in Graves' hyperthyroidism and ophthalmopathy. The TCR beta CDR3 regions underwent amplification using RNA transcripts as the source. HTBI primers were employed in a first-round RT-PCR of the TCR CDR3. TCRdb redid the calling of the multiplex PCR reads with MiXCR, one entry per CDR3 protein. The sample lists around 520,000 distinct CDR3 sequences; 13% to 15% were seen once. Sequenced material: blood. These receptors were obtained from a woman in her late teens or twenties with Graves' hyperthyroidism.

The gene calls are TRBV11-3 and TRBJ2-5; no clear D. Between the trimmed V and J ends, which lost 1 base and 1 base, there was a span of 13 bases. This CDR3 comprises 16 residues. CDR1 SGHNT and CDR2 YENEEA come from the germline V gene. CDR3 in amino acids: CASSLGVEKFQETQYF. CDR3 DNA sequence: TGTGCCAGCAGCTTAGGGGTTGAGAAATTCCAAGAGACCCAGTACTTC.

This clonotype has only a few counts. The V call is TRBV5-1, the J call TRBJ1-1; D not resolved. V was pared by 0 bases and J by 5 bases, with 11 bases between. CDR1 and CDR2 from the germline V gene are SGHRS and YFSETQ. There are 14 residues in the CDR3. CDR3 sequence (DNA): TGCGCCAGCAGCTTGGATAGAGCTATAACTGAAGCTTTCTTT. Residues: CASSLDRAITEAFF.

The chain carries TRBV18 and TRBJ1-1, with unresolved D. Looked up from germline, CDR1 is KGHSH and CDR2 is LQKENI. CDR3 length: 15 residues. The V gene lost 0 bases and the J gene lost 4 bases, with 12 bases spanning the gap. CDR3 DNA sequence: TGTGCCAGCTCACCACCGGGGAGATTGACCACTGAAGCTTTCTTT. It specifies CASSPPGRLTTEAFF. The entire variable domain, with the rest obtained from reference TRBV18 and TRBJ1-1, is as follows: NAGVMQNPRHLVRRRGQEARLRCSPMKGHSHVYWYRQLPEEGLKFMVYLQKENIIDESGMPKERFSAEFPKEGPSILRIQQVVRGDSAAYFCASSPPGRLTTEAFFGQGTRLTVV.

In its sample, this clonotype was seen a few times. CDR3 sequence (DNA): TGTGCCAGCAGTCGTACGACATGCTATAATGAAAAACTGTTTTTT. This translates into CASSRTTCYNEKLFF. This sequence joins TRBV2 and TRBJ1-4; D not certain. CDR1 SNHLY and CDR2 FYNNEI come from the germline V gene. The CDR3 is 15 amino acids. The germline V and J ends were trimmed by 5 bases and 4 bases, with 14 bases remaining between them. Full variable domain (rest looked up from reference TRBV2 and TRBJ1-4): EPEVTQTPSHQVTQMGQEVILRCVPISNHLYFYWYRQILGQKVEFLVSFYNNEISEKSEIFDDQFSVERPDGSNFTLKIRSTKLEDSAMYFCASSRTTCYNEKLFFGSGTQLSVL.

This clonotype was recorded at least ten times. CDR3 protein: CASSLNQETQYF. The CDR3 DNA reads TGTGCCAGCAGCTTAAACCAAGAGACCCAGTACTTC. This chain joins TRBV11-2 and TRBJ2-5; no definite D call. This CDR3 spans 12 amino acids. The V and J ends lost 2 bases and 0 bases respectively, with 1 base between them. The germline CDR1 and CDR2 sequences are SGHAT and FQNNGV.

This clonotype was recorded many times. The rearrangement joins TRBV20-1 to TRBJ1-4; perhaps TRBD1 as D (6 bases). Germline V gene data show CDR1 as DFQATT and CDR2 as SNEGSKA (reference sequence). The CDR3 totals 13 residues. Trimming stripped 5 bases from V and 4 bases from J, with 11 bases between. As DNA, the CDR3 is TGCAGTGCTTTTGGACAGAGTAATGAAAAACTGTTTTTT. Translating it yields CSAFGQSNEKLFF.

The V gene is TRBV5-1, the J gene TRBJ2-1, with D perhaps TRBD1 or TRBD2 (5 bases each). The ends were cut back, 0 bases at V and 7 bases at J, with 11 bases in the middle. Germline CDR1 SGHRS, CDR2 YFSETQ. The CDR3 runs to 14 residues. The CDR3, as DNA: TGCGCCAGCAGCTTGGAAGGCAGGGAGAATGAGCAGTTCTTC. Translated, it gives CASSLEGRENEQFF.

The chain is built from TRBV28 and TRBJ1-5, with unresolved D. V was pared by 5 bases and J by 13 bases, with 12 bases between. Germline-derived CDR1 and CDR2 are MDHEN and SYDVKM. CDR3 length: 11 residues. Written as DNA, the CDR3 is TGTGCCAGCAGTATAGAAACAGTTCAGCATTTT. Translating gives CASSIETVQHF.

CDR3 nucleotides: TGTGCCTGGGGGGGTACCTTAGGTCAGCCCCAGCATTTT. Amino acid sequence: CAWGGTLGQPQHF. V gene TRBV30 combines with J gene TRBJ1-5, with D possibly matching TRBD1 (5 bases). Germline V gene sequence: CDR1 GTSNPN, CDR2 SVGIG (reference sequence). V lost 5 bases and J 6 bases, leaving 14 bases between the germline ends. The CDR3 length is 13 residues.

This sequence joins TRBV3-1 and TRBJ1-2, with 7 positions matching TRBD1. The V segment lost 3 bases and the J segment 5 bases; nucleotides outside the gene matches: 12. Germline V CDR1 and CDR2: LGHDT, YNNKEL (reference sequence). The CDR3 loop spans 16 amino acids. The CDR3 nucleotides are TGTGCCAGCAGCCAGAGGGGACAGCCTGCGGATTATGGCTACACCTTC. This sequence encodes CASSQRGQPADYGYTF.

This clonotype was picked up a small number of times. V gene TRBV20-1 combines with J gene TRBJ1-3; unclear D gene. The CDR3 is 13 amino acids. Per germline, CDR1 DFQATT and CDR2 SNEGSKA (reference sequence). The V end was cut by 6 bases, the J end by 2 bases, with 11 bases between. CDR3 loop: CSANLPTGNTIYF. The CDR3 coding sequence is TGCAGTGCCAATCTCCCGACTGGAAACACCATATATTTT.

This clonotype was observed at least ten times. The chain employs TRBV7-9 and TRBJ1-2; possibly TRBD1 for D (6 bases). Trimming left V 5 bases short and J 0 bases short, with 13 bases between. Germline values: CDR1 SEHNR, CDR2 FQNEAQ (reference sequence). The CDR3 has 15 residues. This CDR3 reads CASSPRTVTNYGYTF. Here the CDR3 DNA reads TGTGCCAGCAGCCCCCGGACAGTAACTAACTATGGCTACACCTTC.

The rearrangement links TRBV5-1 to TRBJ2-3, with 9 bases that match TRBD2. With V trimmed by 2 bases and J by 4 bases, 8 bases remained unmatched. The CDR3 covers 16 residues. Germline CDR1 is SGHRS and CDR2 is YFSETQ. The CDR3 here is CASSLISGSFADTQYF. CDR3 DNA sequence: TGCGCCAGCAGCTTAATTAGCGGGAGTTTCGCAGATACGCAGTATTTT.

In its sample, this clonotype was seen many times. V gene TRBV27 combines with J gene TRBJ2-1; 11 bases line up with TRBD1. The germline CDR1 and CDR2 sequences are MNHEY and SMNVEV (reference sequence). The CDR3 has 16 residues. Germline trimming cut 0 bases from V and 8 bases from J; bases unmatched to any gene: 6. The DNA of the CDR3 is TGTGCCAGCAGTTTATCAACCGGACAGGGGGCCTATGAGCAGTTCTTC. It is translated as CASSLSTGQGAYEQFF.

In this sample, this clonotype turned up many times. The chain joins TRBV19 to TRBJ2-7, with D perhaps matching TRBD1 (5 bases). This CDR3 is built from 15 residues. Germline V lookup: CDR1 LNHDA, CDR2 SQIVND (reference sequence). V was trimmed by 5 bases and J by 2 bases, leaving 16 bases between them. CDR3 sequence reads: CASSGRETEAYEQYF. The CDR3 bases are TGTGCCAGTAGTGGGCGAGAGACAGAAGCCTACGAGCAGTACTTC.

This clonotype showed up many times. The CDR3 sequence: CAWSYTEDHNEQFF. The CDR3 region has the DNA TGTGCCTGGAGTTACACGGAGGACCACAATGAGCAGTTCTTC. V is TRBV30 and J is TRBJ2-1; maybe TRBD2 (5 bases). Germline V gives CDR1 GTSNPN, CDR2 SVGIG (reference sequence). The CDR3 spans 14 residues. V lost 2 bases and J lost 5, with 13 bases in between.

The genes are TRBV2 and TRBJ2-7; a weak D match, TRBD1 (6 bases). Trimming took 2 bases from V and 5 from J, leaving 13 bases between them. The CDR3 runs to 14 residues. The V gene's germline CDR1 is SNHLY and CDR2 FYNNEI. CDR3 nucleotide sequence: TGTGCCAGCAGTGAAAGGGGGTTTTGGGACGAGCAGTACTTC. The encoded protein is CASSERGFWDEQYF.

This clonotype was recorded at least ten times. V is TRBV30 and J is TRBJ2-3; 8 bases are a match to TRBD2. This CDR3 is built from 14 residues. V was pared by 3 bases and J by 4 bases, with 6 bases of the junction left unmatched. Germline V gene lookup returns CDR1 GTSNPN and CDR2 SVGIG (reference sequence). The CDR3 nucleotides are TGTGCCTGGAGGCTAGCGGGTTTCGCAGATACGCAGTATTTT. Residues: CAWRLAGFADTQYF.

Concerning this clonotype: A much larger clone lies one base from this, so it may be a read error. V gene TRBV12-3 or TRBV12-4 combines with J gene TRBJ2-7; no clear D. The CDR3 runs 12 residues. CDR3 DNA sequence: TGTGCCAACAGTTTTGACCGCTACGAGCAGTACTTC. As protein: CANSFDRYEQYF.

This clonotype was picked up many times. The rearrangement uses TRBV7-9 and TRBJ1-1; D remains unclear. The germline CDR1 and CDR2 sequences are SEHNR and FQNEAQ (reference sequence). CDR3 length: 12 amino acids. The germline V and J ends were trimmed by 6 bases and 1 base, with 6 bases remaining between them. The CDR3 protein is CASRGWNTEAFF. The CDR3 bases are TGTGCCAGCAGGGGCTGGAACACTGAAGCTTTCTTT.

This chain joins TRBV5-4 and TRBJ2-3, with D unclear. V was trimmed by 1 base and J by 2 bases, leaving 11 bases between them. Germline V gives CDR1 SGHNT, CDR2 YYREEE (reference sequence). The CDR3 covers 15 residues. In nucleotides, the CDR3 is TGTGCCAGCAGCTTGTCCACTCTGAACACAGATACGCAGTATTTT. Translating gives CASSLSTLNTDTQYF.

This clonotype was seen repeatedly, ten times or more. The J gene is TRBJ2-2, the V gene TRBV12-3 or TRBV12-4; 8 bases are a match to TRBD2. The CDR3 runs to 16 residues. V was pared by 3 bases and J by 8 bases, with 11 bases of the junction left unmatched. The CDR3 DNA sequence: TGTGCCAGCAGTTTGACACTAGCGGCCCCTGGGGGGGAGCTGTTTTTT. It is translated as CASSLTLAAPGGELFF.

A few counts support this clonotype. The rearrangement joins TRBV9 to TRBJ2-5; D assignment may be TRBD1 or TRBD2 (6 bases each). V dropped 0 bases and J dropped 5 bases, with 14 bases sitting between them. Germline-derived CDR1 and CDR2 are SGDLS and YYNGEE. The CDR3 length is 15 residues. CDR3 nucleotides: TGTGCCAGCAGCGTAGATAGGGGGGTTCGGGAGACCCAGTACTTC. It codes for CASSVDRGVRETQYF.

This clonotype was detected many times. This chain links TRBV12-5 with TRBJ2-1; no clear D. Germline CDR1 reads LGHNT; CDR2 reads FRNRAP. Trimming cost V 1 base and J 12 bases, with 10 bases left between them. This CDR3 comprises 12 residues. DNA for the CDR3: TGTGCTAGTGGTTTGGACCTCCGGTGGCAGTTCTTC. Translation gives CASGLDLRWQFF.

The table lists this clonotype with many counts. The rearrangement uses TRBV12-3 or TRBV12-4 and TRBJ1-5; tentative D call: TRBD1 (5 bases). CDR3 length: 14 residues. V lost 6 bases and J 4 bases, leaving 13 bases between the germline ends. CDR3 in amino acids: CASRGQGGNQPQHF. The CDR3 region has the DNA TGTGCCAGCAGGGGTCAGGGCGGGAATCAGCCCCAGCATTTT.

This chain connects TRBV6-4 to TRBJ2-1, with 7 bases aligning to TRBD1. Germline CDR1 and CDR2: MRHNA and SNTAGT. J gave up 2 bases and V 2 bases, and 12 bases lay outside the gene matches. The CDR3 extends over 18 amino acids. The CDR3 region has the DNA TGTGCCAGCAGTGACCTACAGGGGCGCAGGGGCCCCTACAATGAGCAGTTCTTC. This codes for CASSDLQGRRGPYNEQFF.

This clonotype came up a few times. The chain links TRBV19 to TRBJ2-3, with TRBD2 identical over 10 bases. Germline CDR1 reads LNHDA; CDR2 reads SQIVND (reference sequence). The CDR3 extends over 18 amino acids. J was trimmed by 2 bases and V by 1 base; bases with no gene match: 9. As DNA, the CDR3 is TGTGCCAGTAGTATAGTTGGCCTTAGCGGGAGGTTCACAGATACGCAGTATTTT. This codes for CASSIVGLSGRFTDTQYF.